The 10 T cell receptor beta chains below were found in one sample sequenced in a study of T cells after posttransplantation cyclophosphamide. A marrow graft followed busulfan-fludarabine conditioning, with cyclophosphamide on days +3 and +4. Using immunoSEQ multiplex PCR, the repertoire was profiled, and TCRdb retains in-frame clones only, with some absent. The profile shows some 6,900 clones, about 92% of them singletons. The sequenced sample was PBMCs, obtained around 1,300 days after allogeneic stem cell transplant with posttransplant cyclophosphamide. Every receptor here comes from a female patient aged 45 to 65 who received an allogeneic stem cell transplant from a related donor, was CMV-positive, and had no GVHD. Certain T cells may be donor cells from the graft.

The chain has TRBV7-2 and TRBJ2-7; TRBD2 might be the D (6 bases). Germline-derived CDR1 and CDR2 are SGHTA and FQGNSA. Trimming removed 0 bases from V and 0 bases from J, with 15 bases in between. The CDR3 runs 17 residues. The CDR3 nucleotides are TGTGCCAGCAGCTTAGCCTTTTCCGCGGGGAGCTCCTACGAGCAGTACTTC. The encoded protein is CASSLAFSAGSSYEQYF.

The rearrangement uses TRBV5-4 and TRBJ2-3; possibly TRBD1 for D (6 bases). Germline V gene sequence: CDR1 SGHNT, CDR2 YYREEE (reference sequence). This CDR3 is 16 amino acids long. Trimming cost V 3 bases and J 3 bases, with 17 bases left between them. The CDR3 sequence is CASSSGHFVFTDTQYF. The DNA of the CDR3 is TGTGCCAGCAGCTCGGGACACTTCGTGTTTACAGATACGCAGTATTTT. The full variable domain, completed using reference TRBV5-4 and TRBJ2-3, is ETGVTQSPTHLIKTRGQQVTLRCSSQSGHNTVSWYQQALGQGPQFIFQYYREEENGRGNFPPRFSGLQFPNYSSELNVNALELDDSALYLCASSSGHFVFTDTQYFGPGTRLTVL.

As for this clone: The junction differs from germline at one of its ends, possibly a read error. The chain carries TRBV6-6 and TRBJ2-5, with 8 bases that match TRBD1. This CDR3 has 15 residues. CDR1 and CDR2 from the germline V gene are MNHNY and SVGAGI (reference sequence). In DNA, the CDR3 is TGTGCCAGCAGTGACTCCAGGGGGCGCGGAGAGACCCAGTACTTC. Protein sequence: CASSDSRGRGETQYF.

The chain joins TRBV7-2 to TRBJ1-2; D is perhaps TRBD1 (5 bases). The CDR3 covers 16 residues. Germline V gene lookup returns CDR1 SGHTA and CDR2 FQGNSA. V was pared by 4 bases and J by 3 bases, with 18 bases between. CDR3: CASSSRGIGRDYGYTF. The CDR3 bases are TGTGCCAGCAGCTCACGGGGGATTGGGAGAGACTATGGCTACACCTTC.

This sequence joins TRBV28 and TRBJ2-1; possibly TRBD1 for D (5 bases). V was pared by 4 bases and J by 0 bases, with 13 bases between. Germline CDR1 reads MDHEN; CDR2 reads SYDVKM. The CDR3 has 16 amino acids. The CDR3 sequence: CASSSTGSPSYNEQFF. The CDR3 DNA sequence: TGTGCCAGCAGTTCTACAGGCTCCCCCTCCTACAATGAGCAGTTCTTC. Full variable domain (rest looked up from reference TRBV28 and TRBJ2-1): DVKVTQSSRYLVKRTGEKVFLECVQDMDHENMFWYRQDPGLGLRLIYFSYDVKMKEKGDIPEGYSVSREKKERFSLILESASTNQTSMYLCASSSTGSPSYNEQFFGPGTRLTVL.

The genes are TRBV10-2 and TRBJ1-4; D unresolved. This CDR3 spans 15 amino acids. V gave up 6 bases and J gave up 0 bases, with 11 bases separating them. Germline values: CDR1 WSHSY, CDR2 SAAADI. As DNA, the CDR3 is TGCGCCAGCAGCCAACTGATAACAACTAATGAAAAACTGTTTTTT. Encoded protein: CASSQLITTNEKLFF.

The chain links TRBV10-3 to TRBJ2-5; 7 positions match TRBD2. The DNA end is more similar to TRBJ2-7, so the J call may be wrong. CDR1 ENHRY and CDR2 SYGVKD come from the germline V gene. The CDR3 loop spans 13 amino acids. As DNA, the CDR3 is TGTGCCATCGGCCTGGGGGGGGATCTCGAGCAGTACTTC. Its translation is CAIGLGGDLEQYF.

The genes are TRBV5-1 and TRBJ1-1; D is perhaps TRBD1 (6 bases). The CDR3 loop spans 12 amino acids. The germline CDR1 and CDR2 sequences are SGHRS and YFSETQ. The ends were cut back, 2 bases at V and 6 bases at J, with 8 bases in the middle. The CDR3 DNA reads TGCGCCAGCAGCTTTACAGGGCCTGAAGCTTTCTTT. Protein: CASSFTGPEAFF. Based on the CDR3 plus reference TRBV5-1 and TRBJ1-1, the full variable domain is KAGVTQTPRYLIKTRGQQVTLSCSPISGHRSVSWYQQTPGQGLQFLFEYFSETQRNKGNFPGRFSGRQFSNSRSEMNVSTLELGDSALYLCASSFTGPEAFFGQGTRLTVV.

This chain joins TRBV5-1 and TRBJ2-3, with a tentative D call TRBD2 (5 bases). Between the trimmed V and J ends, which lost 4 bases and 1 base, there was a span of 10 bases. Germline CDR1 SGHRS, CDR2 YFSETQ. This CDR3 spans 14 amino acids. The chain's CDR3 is CASSPRGGTDTQYF. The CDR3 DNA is TGCGCCAGCAGCCCCCGGGGTGGCACAGATACGCAGTATTTT. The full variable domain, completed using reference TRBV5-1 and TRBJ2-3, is KAGVTQTPRYLIKTRGQQVTLSCSPISGHRSVSWYQQTPGQGLQFLFEYFSETQRNKGNFPGRFSGRQFSNSRSEMNVSTLELGDSALYLCASSPRGGTDTQYFGPGTRLTVL.

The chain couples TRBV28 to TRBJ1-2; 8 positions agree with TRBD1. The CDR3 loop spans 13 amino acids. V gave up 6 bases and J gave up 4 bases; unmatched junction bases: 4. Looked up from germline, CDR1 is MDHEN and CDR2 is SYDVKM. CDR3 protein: CASRGRGLYGYTF. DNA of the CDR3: TGTGCCAGCAGGGGCAGGGGGCTCTATGGCTACACCTTC.